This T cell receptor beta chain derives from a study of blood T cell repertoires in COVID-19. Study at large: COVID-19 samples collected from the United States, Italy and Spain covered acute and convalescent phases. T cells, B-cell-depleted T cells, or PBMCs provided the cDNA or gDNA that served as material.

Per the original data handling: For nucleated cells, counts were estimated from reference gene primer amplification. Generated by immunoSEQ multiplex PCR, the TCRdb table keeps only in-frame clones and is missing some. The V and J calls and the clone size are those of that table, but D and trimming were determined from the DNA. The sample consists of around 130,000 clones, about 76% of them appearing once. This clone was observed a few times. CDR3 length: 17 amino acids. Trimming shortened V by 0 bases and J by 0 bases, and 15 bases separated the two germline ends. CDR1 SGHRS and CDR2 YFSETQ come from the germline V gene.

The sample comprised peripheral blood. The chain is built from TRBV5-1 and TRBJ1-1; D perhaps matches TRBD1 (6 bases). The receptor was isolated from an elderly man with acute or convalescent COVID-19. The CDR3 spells CASSLGSGASMNTEAFF. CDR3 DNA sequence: TGCGCCAGCAGCTTGGGGTCAGGGGCTAGTATGAACACTGAAGCTTTCTTT.